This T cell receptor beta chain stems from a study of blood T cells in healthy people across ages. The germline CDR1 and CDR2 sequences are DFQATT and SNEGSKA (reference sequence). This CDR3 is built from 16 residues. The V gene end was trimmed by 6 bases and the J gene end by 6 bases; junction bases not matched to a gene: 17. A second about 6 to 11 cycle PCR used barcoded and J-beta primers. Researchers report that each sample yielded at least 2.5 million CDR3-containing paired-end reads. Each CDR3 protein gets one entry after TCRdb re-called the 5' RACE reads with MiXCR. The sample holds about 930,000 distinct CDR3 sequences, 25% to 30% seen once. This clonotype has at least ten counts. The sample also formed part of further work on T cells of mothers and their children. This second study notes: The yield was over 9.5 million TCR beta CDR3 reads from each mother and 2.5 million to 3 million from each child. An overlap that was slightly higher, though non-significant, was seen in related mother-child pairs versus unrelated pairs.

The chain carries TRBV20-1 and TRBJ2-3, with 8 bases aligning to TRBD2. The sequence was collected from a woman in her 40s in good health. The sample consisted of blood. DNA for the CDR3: TGCAGTGCCACAGGGAGAACTAGCGGTAGGACGGATACGCAGTATTTT. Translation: CSATGRTSGRTDTQYF.